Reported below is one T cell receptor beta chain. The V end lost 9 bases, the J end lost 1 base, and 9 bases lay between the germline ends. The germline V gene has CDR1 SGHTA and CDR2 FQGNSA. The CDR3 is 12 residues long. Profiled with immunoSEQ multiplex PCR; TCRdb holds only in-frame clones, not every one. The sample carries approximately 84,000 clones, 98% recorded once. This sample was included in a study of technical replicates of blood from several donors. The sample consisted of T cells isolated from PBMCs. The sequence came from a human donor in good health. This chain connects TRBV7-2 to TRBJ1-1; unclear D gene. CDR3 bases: TGTGCCAGGGGCAGTAAGAACACTGAAGCTTTCTTT. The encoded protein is CARGSKNTEAFF.